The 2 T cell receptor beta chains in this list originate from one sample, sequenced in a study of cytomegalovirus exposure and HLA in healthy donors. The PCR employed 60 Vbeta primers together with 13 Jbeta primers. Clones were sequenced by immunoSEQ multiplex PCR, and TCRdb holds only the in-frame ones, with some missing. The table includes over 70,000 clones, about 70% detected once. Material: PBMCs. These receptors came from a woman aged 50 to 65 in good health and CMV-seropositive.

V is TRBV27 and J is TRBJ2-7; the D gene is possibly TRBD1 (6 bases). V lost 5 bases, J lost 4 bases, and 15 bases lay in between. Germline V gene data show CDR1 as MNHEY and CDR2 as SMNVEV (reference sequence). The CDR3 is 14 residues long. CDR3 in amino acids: CASSPSRQGYEQYF. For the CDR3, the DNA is TGTGCCAGCAGTCCGTCGCGGCAGGGGTACGAGCAGTACTTC.

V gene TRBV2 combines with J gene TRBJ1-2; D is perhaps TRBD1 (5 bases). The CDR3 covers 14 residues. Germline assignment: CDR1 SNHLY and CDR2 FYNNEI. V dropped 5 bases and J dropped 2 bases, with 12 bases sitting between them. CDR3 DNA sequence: TGTGCCAGCAGTTCACAGGATATCAACTATGGCTACACCTTC. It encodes CASSSQDINYGYTF. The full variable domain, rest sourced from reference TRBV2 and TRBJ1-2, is EPEVTQTPSHQVTQMGQEVILRCVPISNHLYFYWYRQILGQKVEFLVSFYNNEISEKSEIFDDQFSVERPDGSNFTLKIRSTKLEDSAMYFCASSSQDINYGYTFGSGTRLTVV.